Presented here are 12 T cell receptor beta chains from one specimen sequenced in a study of blood T cell repertoires in COVID-19. Clones were read by immunoSEQ multiplex PCR, and TCRdb kept only the in-frame ones, dropping some. The top ten clones hold 0.63% of a sample with over 150,000 clones, under 85% of them seen once. The sample was peripheral blood. Receptors were obtained from a man aged 60 to 69 with COVID-19, enrolled during active disease.

This clone has a single count. V gene TRBV7-9 combines with J gene TRBJ2-1; 7 bases align to TRBD2. The germline V gene has CDR1 SEHNR and CDR2 FQNEAQ (reference sequence). The CDR3 consists of 15 residues. The V segment lost 0 bases and the J segment 7 bases; nucleotides outside the gene matches: 6. The CDR3 nucleotides are TGTGCCAGCAGCTTAGCGGGCGGGAGTGGAAATGAGCAGTTCTTC. This gives the protein CASSLAGGSGNEQFF.

Turning to this clone: This specimen includes other DNA sequences encoding the same CDR3. The chain has TRBV29-1 and TRBJ1-5; 9 nucleotides line up with TRBD1. This CDR3 spans 13 amino acids. Trimming took 6 bases from V and 7 from J; bases not matched to a gene: 7. Germline V lookup: CDR1 SQVTM, CDR2 ANQGSEA. The CDR3: CSVLTGGSQPQHF. Written as DNA, the CDR3 is TGCAGCGTACTGACAGGGGGAAGCCAGCCCCAGCATTTT.

The chain couples TRBV30 to TRBJ2-7, with D possibly matching TRBD1 (5 bases). V was shortened by 0 bases and J by 2 bases, with 8 bases between the two germline ends. The V gene's germline CDR1 is GTSNPN and CDR2 SVGIG (reference sequence). The CDR3 consists of 13 residues. The CDR3 DNA follows: TGTGCCTGGAGTGTAGGCAGGGCCTACGAGCAGTACTTC. It yields the protein CAWSVGRAYEQYF.

This chain joins TRBV7-2 and TRBJ1-6; D possibly corresponds to TRBD1 (5 bases). There are 16 residues in the CDR3. Trimming left V 3 bases short and J 7 bases short, with 16 bases between. Germline CDR1 and CDR2: SGHTA and FQGNSA. CDR3: CASSFNTGTTNSPLHF. The CDR3 nucleotides read TGTGCCAGCAGCTTCAATACCGGGACTACAAATTCACCCCTCCACTTT.

This clone was observed a single time. The rearrangement joins TRBV28 to TRBJ1-5; perhaps TRBD1 as D (6 bases). This CDR3 is 14 amino acids long. Germline loops: CDR1 MDHEN, CDR2 SYDVKM. V lost 1 base, J lost 12 bases, and 16 bases lay in between. In nucleotides, the CDR3 is TGTGCCAGCAGTTTATCGACAGGTCAAAGGTTCCAGCATTTT. This encodes CASSLSTGQRFQHF.

The chain uses TRBV5-1 and TRBJ1-5; D may be TRBD1 (6 bases). Germline-derived CDR1 and CDR2 are SGHRS and YFSETQ. This CDR3 has 14 amino acids. V lost 4 bases and J 3 bases, leaving 11 bases between the germline ends. The CDR3 nucleotides read TGCGCCAGCAGCCCGGACAGCTCCAATCAGCCCCAGCATTTT. It codes for CASSPDSSNQPQHF.

The chain uses TRBV6-2 or TRBV6-3 and TRBJ2-1, with a tentative D call TRBD2 (6 bases). Trimming took off 4 bases at V and 0 bases at J, with 13 bases between the two ends. Germline CDR1 MNHEY, CDR2 SVGEGT. The CDR3 runs to 16 residues. The CDR3 sequence is CASSSMLAHSYNEQFF. The CDR3 DNA is TGTGCCAGCAGTTCCATGCTAGCGCACTCCTACAATGAGCAGTTCTTC.

This rearrangement joins TRBV6-2 or TRBV6-3 to TRBJ2-7; weak D call: TRBD2 (6 bases). Trimming cost V 5 bases and J 2 bases, with 16 bases left between them. The CDR3 extends over 15 amino acids. Germline V gene sequence: CDR1 MNHEY, CDR2 SVGEGT. CDR3 loop: CASSSGHRTTYEQYF. The CDR3 DNA reads as TGTGCCAGCAGTAGCGGGCACAGGACAACCTACGAGCAGTACTTC.

In its sample, this clone was seen a few times. V and J are TRBV12-3 or TRBV12-4 and TRBJ1-2; TRBD1 matches 7 bases. The V gene end was trimmed by 5 bases and the J gene end by 7 bases; junction bases not matched to a gene: 4. CDR3 length: 12 amino acids. The CDR3 loop reads CASSLTGLGYTF. The CDR3 DNA reads as TGTGCCAGCAGTCTGACAGGGCTTGGCTACACCTTC.

V is TRBV24-1 and J is TRBJ1-1; D uncertain. The CDR3 sequence is 13 residues long. V lost 2 bases and J 3 bases, leaving 6 bases between the germline ends. Germline V gene sequence: CDR1 KGHDR, CDR2 SFDVKD. DNA of the CDR3: TGTGCCACCAGTGATTCACTAGACACTGAAGCTTTCTTT. Its translation is CATSDSLDTEAFF.

The chain couples TRBV5-1 to TRBJ2-1; 9 nucleotides align to TRBD1. After removal of 0 bases from V and 8 bases from J, the junction contained 3 bases not matched to a gene. Germline V gene data show CDR1 as SGHRS and CDR2 as YFSETQ. This CDR3 is built from 14 residues. CDR3: CASSLAGQGDEQFF. The CDR3 DNA follows: TGCGCCAGCAGCTTGGCGGGACAGGGCGATGAGCAGTTCTTC. The variable domain in full, completed from reference TRBV5-1 and TRBJ2-1, reads KAGVTQTPRYLIKTRGQQVTLSCSPISGHRSVSWYQQTPGQGLQFLFEYFSETQRNKGNFPGRFSGRQFSNSRSEMNVSTLELGDSALYLCASSLAGQGDEQFFGPGTRLTVL.

The gene calls are TRBV10-1 and TRBJ2-7; possible D gene TRBD2, 6 bases. Germline values: CDR1 WNHNN, CDR2 SYGVQD (reference sequence). V lost 6 bases to trimming and J lost 2 bases, with 11 bases between them. CDR3 length: 13 residues. DNA of the CDR3: TGCGCCAGCAGGGAGGGGCGAACCTACGAGCAGTACTTC. This sequence encodes CASREGRTYEQYF.